This is a list of T cell receptor beta chains from one sample in a study of blood T cell repertoires in COVID-19. Sequencing used immunoSEQ multiplex PCR; TCRdb keeps in-frame clones, though not all of them. The sample shows approximately 150,000 clones, roughly 82% of them seen only once. Specimen: peripheral blood. The origin of the receptors is a woman aged 65 to 85 with acute or convalescent COVID-19. Each CDR3 is given without its conserved first and last residue.

v_call,j_call,cdr3_aa
TRBV3-1/TRBV3-2,TRBJ2-2,ASSQDPGASGYTGELF
TRBV5-1,TRBJ2-4,ASSVGGLAKNIQY
TRBV2,TRBJ2-2,ASRVTSGGSNTGELF
TRBV6-2/TRBV6-3,TRBJ2-7,ASSYSGTSYEQY
TRBV7-9,TRBJ1-4,ASTDIPGQDIKLF
TRBV18,TRBJ2-7,ASSPGTSGAYEQY
TRBV6-5,TRBJ1-1,ASSYYRDRLGEAF
TRBV19,TRBJ2-5,ASSIPPSRAGPKETQY
TRBV28,TRBJ1-1,ASRKGQGVMNTEAF
TRBV27,TRBJ1-5,ASSFRGLGNQPQH
TRBV3-1/TRBV3-2,TRBJ2-3,ASSLTNGIHTQY
TRBV4-3,TRBJ2-3,ASSQDLDEDREGGDTQY
TRBV2,TRBJ1-4,ASSLLGGENEKLF
TRBV19,TRBJ2-3,ASSIGPIGPDTQY
TRBV30,TRBJ2-7,AWDREGEQY
TRBV19,TRBJ1-4,ASGTDRDGEKLF
TRBV4-1,TRBJ1-3,ASSQERRHTIY
TRBV7-2,TRBJ1-5,ASSPNRAGSNQPQH
TRBV7-9,TRBJ1-6,ASSSTGSPLH
TRBV19,TRBJ2-7,ASSISRAYEQY
TRBV30,TRBJ2-2,AWSRGANRVGAGELF
TRBV6-5,TRBJ1-1,ASNRQGDTEAF
TRBV27,TRBJ2-5,ASSANREFALKTQY
TRBV12-3/TRBV12-4,TRBJ2-1,ASSSSEGGEQF
TRBV7-3,TRBJ2-1,ASSQVSGTSGSEQF
TRBV28,TRBJ2-7,ASSNSYEQY
TRBV5-1,TRBJ1-1,ASRSDRNTEAF
TRBV6-4,TRBJ2-2,ASSRSGSTGELF
TRBV11-2,TRBJ1-2,ASSLGRSNYGYT
TRBV28,TRBJ1-5,ASSFQPQGDSNQPQH
TRBV4-1,TRBJ2-2,ASSQEGTLNTGELF
TRBV7-2,TRBJ1-2,ASSFGTAYGYT
TRBV6-5,TRBJ2-7,ASSYSQGAPYEQY
TRBV10-3,TRBJ1-2,AISDYIGTTYGYT
TRBV4-1,TRBJ2-7,ASSQVGRDGNYEQY
TRBV7-8,TRBJ1-2,ASGNRGANYGYT
TRBV12-5,TRBJ2-1,ASGLGPRGSEQF
TRBV4-1,TRBJ1-2,ASSQLTNYGYT
TRBV11-3,TRBJ1-3,ASSPGQGSDTIY
TRBV4-3,TRBJ2-1,ASSRTSGAPGTYNEQF
TRBV5-6,TRBJ1-6,ASSLDIYYNSPLH
TRBV7-3,TRBJ2-3,ASSGQGGDTQY
TRBV11-2,TRBJ2-7,ASSPPSGPYEQY
TRBV2,TRBJ2-3,ASLPHLGASGGIPKGTDTQY
TRBV6-2/TRBV6-3,TRBJ2-2,ASSYTGTAGELF
TRBV7-9,TRBJ1-1,ASSSGDSANSNTEAF
TRBV30,TRBJ2-5,AWRRGGGAEKTQY
TRBV5-1,TRBJ2-7,ASSEVRGSGGDEQY
TRBV7-2,TRBJ2-2,ASSLEPGSGPGELF
TRBV7-2,TRBJ2-5,ASSPGTSGTIETQY
TRBV3-1/TRBV3-2,TRBJ2-5,ASSWGGAPETQY